The rows below give T cell receptor beta chains drawn from one sample of a study of cytomegalovirus exposure and HLA in healthy donors. Profiling relied on immunoSEQ multiplex PCR, and the TCRdb table lists in-frame clones only, not all of them. The data hold a few hundred thousand clones, with around 81% observed a single time. The material sequenced was PBMCs. These receptor sequences come from a woman in her fifties or sixties in good health and CMV-seropositive. The CDR3 runs from the conserved cysteine through the conserved F or W. A D gene is named only where the DNA matches it firmly. Only some rows state a clone size, as once, few, many or a class for expanded clones.

j_call v_call cdr3_length d_call clone_size cdr3_aa cdr3_nt
TRBJ2-2 TRBV27 14 TRBD2 - CASKAGTSSGELFF TGTGCCAGCAAGGCCGGGACTAGCAGCGGGGAGCTGTTTTTT
TRBJ2-1 TRBV6-6 13 - - CASSYNGDNEQFF TGTGCCAGCAGTTACAACGGTGACAATGAGCAGTTCTTC
TRBJ2-3 TRBV7-6 15 TRBD2 once CASSETSGNTDTQYF TGTGCCAGCAGCGAGACTAGCGGAAACACAGATACGCAGTATTTT
TRBJ1-5 TRBV28 16 - - CASRPPIRGRNQPQHF TGTGCCAGCAGACCCCCTATCCGGGGTCGCAATCAGCCCCAGCATTTT
TRBJ2-3 TRBV6-5 13 - - CASSKGFTDTQYF TGTGCCAGCAGCAAGGGGTTCACAGATACGCAGTATTTT
TRBJ2-5 TRBV14 15 TRBD1 - CASSLWDRIEETQYF TGTGCCAGCAGCCTTTGGGACAGGATTGAAGAGACCCAGTACTTC
TRBJ2-1 TRBV6-5 16 TRBD2 - CASSSSGTSGTDEQFF TGTGCCAGCAGTTCTTCCGGGACTAGCGGGACGGATGAGCAGTTCTTC
TRBJ2-2 TRBV7-9 14 - - CASSSGPNTGELFF TGTGCCAGCAGCTCAGGTCCGAACACCGGGGAGCTGTTTTTT
TRBJ1-1 TRBV5-4 15 - - CASSLDRVSVTEAFF TGTGCCAGCAGCTTGGACAGGGTCAGCGTCACTGAAGCTTTCTTT
TRBJ1-1 TRBV5-4 13 - - CASRGIGASEAFF TGTGCCAGCAGAGGGATAGGGGCGAGTGAAGCTTTCTTT
TRBJ2-6 TRBV19 15 - - CATLGGFSGANVLTF TGTGCCACCCTCGGAGGGTTCTCTGGGGCCAACGTCCTGACTTTC
TRBJ1-2 TRBV12-5 11 - - CASGLGQSYTF TGTGCTAGTGGTTTGGGACAGAGCTACACCTTC
TRBJ2-5 TRBV7-3 15 TRBD2 - CASSPFGGREETQYF TGTGCCAGCAGCCCGTTCGGCGGGAGAGAAGAGACCCAGTACTTC
TRBJ2-2 TRBV12-2 17 - - CASPIPSGTSNTGELFF TGTGCAAGTCCCATCCCAAGCGGGACATCGAACACCGGGGAGCTGTTTTTT
TRBJ2-2 TRBV12-5 18 TRBD2 - CASGSRTSGTFTGGELFF TGTGCTAGTGGTTCCCGGACTAGCGGAACCTTCACTGGGGGGGAGCTGTTTTTT
TRBJ2-3 TRBV19 17 - - CASSINHGQSSTDTQYF TGTGCCAGTAGTATAAATCATGGACAGAGTAGCACAGATACGCAGTATTTT
TRBJ1-1 TRBV5-1 14 TRBD1 - CASSYGQVNTEAFF TGCGCCAGCAGCTACGGACAGGTGAACACTGAAGCTTTCTTT
TRBJ1-4 TRBV27 16 TRBD1 few CASSFSPRGQGEKLFF TGTGCCAGCAGTTTCTCTCCCCGAGGACAGGGTGAAAAACTGTTTTTT
TRBJ2-5 TRBV23-1 22 - - CASRQQERQGASGTSLQETQYF TGCGCCAGCAGGCAGCAGGAGCGGCAGGGGGCCTCCGGGACTAGCCTACAAGAGACCCAGTACTTC
TRBJ2-7 TRBV5-6 13 TRBD1 - CASRFPGQDEQYF TGTGCCAGCAGGTTCCCTGGACAGGACGAGCAGTACTTC
TRBJ2-2 TRBV5-1 17 - once CASSLAASSRNTGELFF TGCGCCAGCAGCTTGGCCGCGTCTAGTAGGAACACCGGGGAGCTGTTTTTT
TRBJ2-3 TRBV19 12 - - CASSPSTDTQYF TGTGCCAGTAGTCCTAGCACAGATACGCAGTATTTT
TRBJ1-1 TRBV11-2 14 - - CASSLAVRGTEAFF TGTGCCAGCAGCTTAGCGGTAAGGGGGACTGAAGCTTTCTTT
TRBJ2-7 TRBV28 13 TRBD1 - CASHQGAAYEQYF TGTGCCAGCCACCAGGGGGCCGCCTACGAGCAGTACTTC
TRBJ2-5 TRBV9 16 TRBD2 - CASSPGLAGGLETQYF TGTGCCAGCAGCCCGGGACTAGCGGGAGGGTTGGAGACCCAGTACTTC
TRBJ2-2 TRBV18 17 TRBD2 - CASSRRTGTTNTGELFF TGTGCCAGCTCGCGGCGCACCGGGACTACGAACACCGGGGAGCTGTTTTTT
TRBJ2-3 TRBV6-5 16 TRBD2 few CASSWARAGGTDTQYF TGTGCCAGCAGTTGGGCTAGAGCGGGAGGCACAGATACGCAGTATTTT
TRBJ1-2 TRBV5-1 13 - - CASSGSATHGYTF TGCGCCAGCAGCGGGTCAGCGACCCATGGCTACACCTTC
TRBJ2-7 TRBV11-3 14 TRBD1 - CASSLGQGAYEQYF TGTGCCAGCAGCCTGGGACAGGGGGCCTACGAGCAGTACTTC
TRBJ1-1 TRBV7-9 15 - - CASSSPGTMNTEAFF TGTGCCAGCAGCTCCCCGGGGACAATGAACACTGAAGCTTTCTTT
TRBJ2-1 TRBV27 14 TRBD1 - CATYLGQGGNEQFF TGTGCCACTTACCTCGGACAGGGGGGGAATGAGCAGTTCTTC
TRBJ2-3 TRBV9 19 TRBD2 few CASSVEAGTSGRGTDTQYF TGTGCCAGCAGCGTAGAAGCCGGGACTAGCGGGAGGGGCACAGATACGCAGTATTTT
TRBJ1-6 TRBV19 15 - - CASSISRQSDSPLHF TGTGCCAGTAGTATCTCTAGACAGTCCGATTCACCCCTCCACTTT
TRBJ2-2 TRBV15 18 TRBD2 - CATSRRTSGSFHTGELFF TGTGCCACCAGCAGAAGGACTAGCGGGAGTTTCCACACCGGGGAGCTGTTTTTT
TRBJ2-1 TRBV4-1 16 - - CASSQGRGPFQNEQFF TGCGCCAGCAGCCAAGGGCGGGGGCCGTTCCAGAATGAGCAGTTCTTC
TRBJ2-7 TRBV9 13 - few CASSDGESYEQYF TGTGCCAGCAGCGACGGGGAGTCCTACGAGCAGTACTTC
TRBJ1-4 TRBV27 14 TRBD1 - CASRPNRGDEKLFF TGTGCCAGCAGACCCAACAGGGGGGATGAAAAACTGTTTTTT
TRBJ2-7 TRBV15 16 - few CATSRDPAGSSYEQYF TGTGCCACCAGCAGAGATCCTGCGGGGAGCTCCTACGAGCAGTACTTC
TRBJ2-6 TRBV28 18 TRBD1 - CASRPTGTGPSGANVLTF TGTGCCAGCAGACCCACCGGGACAGGGCCCTCTGGGGCCAACGTCCTGACTTTC
TRBJ1-2 TRBV5-6 12 - - CASTRSYYGYTF TGTGCCAGCACCCGGTCGTACTATGGCTACACCTTC
TRBJ2-7 TRBV7-9 14 TRBD2 - CASSSSGSSYEQYF TGTGCCAGCAGTTCTAGCGGGAGCTCCTACGAGCAGTACTTC